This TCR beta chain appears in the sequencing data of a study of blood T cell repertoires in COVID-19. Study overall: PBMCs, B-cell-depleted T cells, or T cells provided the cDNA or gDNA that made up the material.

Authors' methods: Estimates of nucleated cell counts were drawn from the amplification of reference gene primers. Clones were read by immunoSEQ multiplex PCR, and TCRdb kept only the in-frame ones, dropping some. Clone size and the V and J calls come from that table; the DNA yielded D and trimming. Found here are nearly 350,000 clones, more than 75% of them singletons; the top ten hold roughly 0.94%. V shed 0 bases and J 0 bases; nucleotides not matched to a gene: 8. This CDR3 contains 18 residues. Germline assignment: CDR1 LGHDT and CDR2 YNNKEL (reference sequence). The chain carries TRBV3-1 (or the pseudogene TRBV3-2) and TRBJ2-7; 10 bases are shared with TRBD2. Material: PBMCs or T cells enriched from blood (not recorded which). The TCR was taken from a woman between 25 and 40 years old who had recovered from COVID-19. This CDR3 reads CASSQDRASGGLSYEQYF. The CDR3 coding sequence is TGTGCCAGCAGCCAAGATCGGGCTAGCGGGGGCCTCTCCTACGAGCAGTACTTC.